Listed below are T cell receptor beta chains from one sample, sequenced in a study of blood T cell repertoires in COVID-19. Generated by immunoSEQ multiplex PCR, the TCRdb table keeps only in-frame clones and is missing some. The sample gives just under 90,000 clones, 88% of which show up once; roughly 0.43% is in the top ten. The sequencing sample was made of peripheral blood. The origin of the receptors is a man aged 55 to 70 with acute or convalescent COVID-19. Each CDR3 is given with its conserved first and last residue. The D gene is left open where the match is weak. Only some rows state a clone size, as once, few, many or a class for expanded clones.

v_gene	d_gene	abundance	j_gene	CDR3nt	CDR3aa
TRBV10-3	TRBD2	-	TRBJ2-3	TGTGCCATCAGTGAGTCACCGGCGGGAGGCACAGATACGCAGTATTTT	CAISESPAGGTDTQYF
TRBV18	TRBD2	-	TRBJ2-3	TGTGCCAGCTCACCTAGCCGTAGCGGGGGGCTCACAGATACGCAGTATTTT	CASSPSRSGGLTDTQYF
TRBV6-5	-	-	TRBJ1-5	TGTGCCAGCAGCGCTTCGGAGGGCAATCAGCCCCAGCATTTT	CASSASEGNQPQHF
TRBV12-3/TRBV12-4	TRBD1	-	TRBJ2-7	TGTGCCAGCAGGAGGACAGGGAGGTACGAGCAGTACTTC	CASRRTGRYEQYF
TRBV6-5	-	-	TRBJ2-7	TGTGCCAGCAGCACGTCAGCCTACGAGCAGTACTTC	CASSTSAYEQYF
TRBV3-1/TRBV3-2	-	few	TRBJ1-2	TGTGCCAGCAGCCAACTCGGGGGCTATGGCTACACCTTC	CASSQLGGYGYTF
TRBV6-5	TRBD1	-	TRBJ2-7	TGTGCCAGCAGGGCCGACAGGGTCTACGAGCAGTACTTC	CASRADRVYEQYF
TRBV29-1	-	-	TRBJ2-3	TGCAGCGTTGAAGGGCCAGAATCCACAGATACGCAGTATTTT	CSVEGPESTDTQYF
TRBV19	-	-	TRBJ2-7	TGTGCCAGTCGGGGAGGCTACGAGCAGTACTTC	CASRGGYEQYF
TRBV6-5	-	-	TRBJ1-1	TGTGCCAGCAGCACCGGGACCCGGGAGGCTTTCTTT	CASSTGTREAFF
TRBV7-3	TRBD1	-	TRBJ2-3	TGTGCCAGCAGCCCGCGACAGGGAAGCACAGATACGCAGTATTTT	CASSPRQGSTDTQYF
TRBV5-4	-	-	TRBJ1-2	TGTGCCAGCAGCTTGGTCGGGGGTCAAGGCTACACCTTC	CASSLVGGQGYTF
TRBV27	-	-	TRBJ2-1	TGTGCCAGCAGTTCTATCAGGGGTAGATCCAATGAGCAGTTCTTC	CASSSIRGRSNEQFF
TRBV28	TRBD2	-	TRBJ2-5	TGTGCCAGCAGTTCCCCTAGCGGGGGGAACCTCCAAGAGACCCAGTACTTC	CASSSPSGGNLQETQYF
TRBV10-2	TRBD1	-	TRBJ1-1	TGCGCCAGCAGCGGACAGGGGCTCAATACTGAAGCTTTCTTT	CASSGQGLNTEAFF
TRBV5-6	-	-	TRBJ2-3	TGTGCCAGCAGGCTAGCTCAAGATACGCAGTATTTT	CASRLAQDTQYF
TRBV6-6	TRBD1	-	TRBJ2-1	TGTGCCAGCAGTTACTCCCTAGCAGGGGGCAATGAGCAGTTCTTC	CASSYSLAGGNEQFF
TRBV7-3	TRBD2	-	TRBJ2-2	TGTGCCAGCAGCTTACTAGCGGGCACCGGGGAGCTGTTTTTT	CASSLLAGTGELFF
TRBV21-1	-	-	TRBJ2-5	TGTGCCAGCAGCAAAGCAGAATTCCGACAGGGGCACCAAGAGACCCAGTACTTC	CASSKAEFRQGHQETQYF
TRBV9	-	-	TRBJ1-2	TGTGCCAGCAGCGCGAACTATGGCTACACCTTC	CASSANYGYTF
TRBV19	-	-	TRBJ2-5	TGTGCCAGTAGTATTAACGTTGGCAGGGTTGAGACCCAGTACTTC	CASSINVGRVETQYF
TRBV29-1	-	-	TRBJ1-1	TGCAGCGTCCGGGACACCAGGAACACTGAAGCTTTCTTT	CSVRDTRNTEAFF
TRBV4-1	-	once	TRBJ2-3	TGCGCCAGCAGCCAAAGTTCGGGAGTCGGGACAGATACGCAGTATTTT	CASSQSSGVGTDTQYF
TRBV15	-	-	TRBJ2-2	TGTGCCACCAGCAGAGATCCCCAAGCCGGCACCGGGGAGCTGTTTTTT	CATSRDPQAGTGELFF
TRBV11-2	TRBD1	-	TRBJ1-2	TGTGCCAGCAGCTTAGGGGGGACAGCTAACTATGGCTACACCTTC	CASSLGGTANYGYTF
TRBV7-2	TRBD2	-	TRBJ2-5	TGTGCCAGCAGCTTGACTAGCGGGTACCAAGAGACCCAGTACTTC	CASSLTSGYQETQYF
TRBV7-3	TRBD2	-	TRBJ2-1	TGTGCCAGCAGCTTAAAGAGGGGACTAGCCGCCTGGAATGAGCAGTTCTTC	CASSLKRGLAAWNEQFF
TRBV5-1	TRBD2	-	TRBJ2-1	TGCGCCAGCAGCCTTACCGGGACTAGTCAAAATGAGCAGTTCTTC	CASSLTGTSQNEQFF
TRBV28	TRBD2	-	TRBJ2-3	TGTGCCAGCAGACGGGGACTAGCGGGGGGTCTCCCAGATACGCAGTATTTT	CASRRGLAGGLPDTQYF
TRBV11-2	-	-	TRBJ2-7	TGTGCCAGCAGCCTATACCCCAGGCGCGCTGTCTACGAGCAGTACTTC	CASSLYPRRAVYEQYF
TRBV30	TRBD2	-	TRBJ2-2	TGTGCCTGGAGTGTACGCGGGGGGGCCGGGGAGCTGTTTTTT	CAWSVRGGAGELFF
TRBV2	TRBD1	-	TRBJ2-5	TGTGCCAGCACCTCGGGACAGGAACAAGAGACCCAGTACTTC	CASTSGQEQETQYF
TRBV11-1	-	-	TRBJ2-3	TGTGCCAGCAGCTTTCGGGCACAGGGCACAGATACGCAGTATTTT	CASSFRAQGTDTQYF
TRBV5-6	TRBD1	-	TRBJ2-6	TGTGCCAGCAGCTTGTTTCGGACAGGGGCAGATGGGGCCAACGTCCTGACTTTC	CASSLFRTGADGANVLTF
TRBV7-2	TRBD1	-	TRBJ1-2	TGTGCCAGCAGCTTTGGGACAGGGGCGGCCTATGGCTACACCTTC	CASSFGTGAAYGYTF
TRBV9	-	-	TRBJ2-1	TGTGCCAGCAGCGTAGAGGGTAGCGGATCCCTTGGTGAGCAGTTCTTC	CASSVEGSGSLGEQFF
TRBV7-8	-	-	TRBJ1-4	TGTGCCAGCAGCTACGGGGCGGGGGGCTTTAATGAAAAACTGTTTTTT	CASSYGAGGFNEKLFF
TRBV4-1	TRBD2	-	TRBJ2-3	TGCGCCAGCAGACTGAGCGGGGGGAGGGGCTCCACAGATACGCAGTATTTT	CASRLSGGRGSTDTQYF
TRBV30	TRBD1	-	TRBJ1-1	TGTGCCTGGAGTTCTCCCAGGGGGAAGAACACTGAAGCTTTCTTT	CAWSSPRGKNTEAFF
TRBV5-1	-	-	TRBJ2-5	TGCGCCAGCACCGTCACTAGACTTCCAGAGACCCAGTACTTC	CASTVTRLPETQYF
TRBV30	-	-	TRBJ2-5	TGTGCCTGGATGCGCGGCGGAGAGACCCAGTACTTC	CAWMRGGETQYF
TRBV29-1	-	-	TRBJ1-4	TGCAGCGTCTACACTAATGAAAAACTGTTTTTT	CSVYTNEKLFF
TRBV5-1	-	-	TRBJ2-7	TGCGCCAGCAGCTCCCGCCAGGGATACGAGCAGTACTTC	CASSSRQGYEQYF
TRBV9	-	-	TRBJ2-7	TGTGCCAGCAGCGTCGGGGAGAAACGGAGGGAGCAGTACTTC	CASSVGEKRREQYF
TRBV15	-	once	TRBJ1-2	TGTGCCACCAGCAGAGATGAGGCCAGAACCTTTGGCTACACCTTC	CATSRDEARTFGYTF
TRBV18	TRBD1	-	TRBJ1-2	TGTGCCAGCTCACCGGAGACAGGGGGGATATATGGCTACACCTTC	CASSPETGGIYGYTF
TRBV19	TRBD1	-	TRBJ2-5	TGTGCCAGTAGTGAGACAGGGCAAGAGACCCAGTACTTC	CASSETGQETQYF
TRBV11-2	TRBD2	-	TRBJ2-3	TGTGCCAGCAGCGCCGGGATAGCGGGAGGAGGCACAGATACGCAGTATTTT	CASSAGIAGGGTDTQYF
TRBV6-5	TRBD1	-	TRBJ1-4	TGTGCCAGCAGTAGGGGACAGGGAGGCGGAAAACTGTTTTTT	CASSRGQGGGKLFF
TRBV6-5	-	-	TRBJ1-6	TGTGCCAGCAGTTACGAATCGATACAGGGCCATTCACCCCTCCACTTT	CASSYESIQGHSPLHF
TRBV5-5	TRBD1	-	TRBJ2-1	TGTGCCAGCAGCTCTTGGGACAGGGCCCATGAGCAGTTCTTC	CASSSWDRAHEQFF
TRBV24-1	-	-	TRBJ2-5	TGTGCCACCAGTGAGCCCCGGGGTGGAGGAGAGACCCAGTACTTC	CATSEPRGGGETQYF
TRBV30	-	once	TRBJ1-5	TGTGCCTGGAGACAAAGCGGTCAGCCCCAGCATTTT	CAWRQSGQPQHF
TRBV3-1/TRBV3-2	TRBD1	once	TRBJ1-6	TGTGCCAGCAGCCAGGACAGGCGAAATTCACCCCTCCACTTT	CASSQDRRNSPLHF
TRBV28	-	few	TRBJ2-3	TGTGCCAGCAGTGGCCTCAGGGCCACAGATACGCAGTATTTT	CASSGLRATDTQYF
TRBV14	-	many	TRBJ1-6	TGTGCCAGCAGCCAATACAGGTTTTCACCCCTCCACTTT	CASSQYRFSPLHF
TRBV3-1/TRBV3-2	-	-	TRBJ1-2	TGTGCCAGCAGCCCCGCGGGGGGCCCCACAAACTATGGCTACACCTTC	CASSPAGGPTNYGYTF